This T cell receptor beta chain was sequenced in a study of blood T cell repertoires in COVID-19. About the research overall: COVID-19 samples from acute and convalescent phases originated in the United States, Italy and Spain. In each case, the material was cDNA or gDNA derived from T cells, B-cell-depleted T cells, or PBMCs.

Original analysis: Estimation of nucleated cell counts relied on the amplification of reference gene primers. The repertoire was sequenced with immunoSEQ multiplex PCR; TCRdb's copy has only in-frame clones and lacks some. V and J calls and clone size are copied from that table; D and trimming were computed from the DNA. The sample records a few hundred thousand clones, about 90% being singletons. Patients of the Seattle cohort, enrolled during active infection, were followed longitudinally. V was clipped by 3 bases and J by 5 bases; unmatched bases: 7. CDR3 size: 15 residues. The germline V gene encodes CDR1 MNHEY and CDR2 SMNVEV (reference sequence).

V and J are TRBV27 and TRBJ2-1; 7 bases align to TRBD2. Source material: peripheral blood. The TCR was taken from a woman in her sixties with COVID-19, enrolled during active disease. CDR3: CASSLAGTTNNEQFF. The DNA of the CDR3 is TGTGCCAGCAGTTTGGCCGGGACTACCAACAATGAGCAGTTCTTC.